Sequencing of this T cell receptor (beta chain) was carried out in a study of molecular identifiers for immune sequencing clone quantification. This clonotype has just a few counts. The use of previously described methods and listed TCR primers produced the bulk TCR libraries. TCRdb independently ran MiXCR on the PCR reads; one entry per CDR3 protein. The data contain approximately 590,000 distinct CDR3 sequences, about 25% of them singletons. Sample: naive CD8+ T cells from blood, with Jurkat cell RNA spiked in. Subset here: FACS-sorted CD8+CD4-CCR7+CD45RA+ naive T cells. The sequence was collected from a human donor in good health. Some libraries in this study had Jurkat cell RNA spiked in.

The CDR3: CASSGEGGHTEAFF. The CDR3 DNA follows: TGTGCCAGCAGCGGGGAGGGGGGACACACTGAAGCTTTCTTT. The chain employs TRBV9 and TRBJ1-1, with D possibly matching TRBD1 (6 bases). The germline V gene has CDR1 SGDLS and CDR2 YYNGEE. V was trimmed by 3 bases and J by 3 bases, leaving 12 bases between them. This CDR3 spans 14 amino acids.